The 10 T cell receptor beta chains below come from one sample, sequenced in a study of human T cells and chemical hapten exposure. TCRdb passed the RACE reads through MiXCR, listing each CDR3 protein once. The data show about 49,000 distinct CDR3 sequences, 8% to 9.5% seen once. Time point described: patch test 1, 2 weeks after DPC sensitization. This sample's treatment: therapeutic diphenylcyclopropenone sensitization with weekly scalp DPC. The sample consisted of whole blood, taken in connection with sensitization to the hapten diphenylcyclopropenone (DPC). These receptors were collected from a woman aged 45-65 years with alopecia areata. Some clones in this sample may be carry-over from other donors' samples.

This clonotype was seen at least ten times. V is TRBV6-1 and J is TRBJ2-1; 11 bases fit TRBD2. Germline-derived CDR1 and CDR2 are MNHNS and SASEGT. J gave up 6 bases and V 6 bases, and 7 bases lay outside the gene matches. This CDR3 is built from 15 residues. CDR3 sequence (DNA): TGTGCCAGCAGCCTACTAGCGGGAGTGAGCAATGAGCAGTTCTTC. It is translated as CASSLLAGVSNEQFF.

This clonotype was seen a few times. This chain joins TRBV12-3 or TRBV12-4 and TRBJ2-3; D is perhaps TRBD1 (6 bases). The length of the CDR3 is 14 residues. Trimming took 6 bases from V and 2 from J, leaving 12 bases between them. The CDR3 loop is CASSPGQDTDTQYF. Written as DNA, the CDR3 is TGTGCCAGCAGCCCGGGACAAGACACAGATACGCAGTATTTT.

This clonotype has a count of ten or more. The chain uses TRBV5-1 and TRBJ2-7; D is ambiguous. The length of the CDR3 is 13 residues. V lost 0 bases and J 5 bases, leaving 9 bases between the germline ends. Germline CDR1 and CDR2: SGHRS and YFSETQ. CDR3: CASSLAGSNEQYF. As DNA, the CDR3 is TGCGCCAGCAGCTTGGCCGGATCGAACGAGCAGTACTTC. Drawing the rest from reference TRBV5-1 and TRBJ2-7, the complete variable domain is KAGVTQTPRYLIKTRGQQVTLSCSPISGHRSVSWYQQTPGQGLQFLFEYFSETQRNKGNFPGRFSGRQFSNSRSEMNVSTLELGDSALYLCASSLAGSNEQYFGPGTRLTVT.

The sample holds many counts of this clonotype. The V gene is TRBV29-1, the J gene TRBJ1-2; no reliable D call. CDR1 and CDR2 (germline): SQVTM, ANQGSEA. The V end was cut by 1 base, the J end by 2 bases, with 5 bases between. The CDR3 sequence is 12 residues long. The CDR3 here is CSVEAGNYGYTF. The CDR3 DNA follows: TGCAGCGTTGAAGCAGGCAACTATGGCTACACCTTC.

The chain is built from TRBV29-1 and TRBJ1-2; a weak D match, TRBD1 (5 bases). The CDR3 spans 13 residues. V lost 7 bases, J lost 2 bases, and 14 bases lay in between. Germline assignment: CDR1 SQVTM and CDR2 ANQGSEA. Here the CDR3 reads CSGGRSGNYGYTF. The CDR3 DNA reads as TGCAGCGGGGGCCGCTCGGGGAACTATGGCTACACCTTC.

Many counts were recorded for this clonotype. The gene calls are TRBV6-5 and TRBJ1-2, with D unresolved. Germline lookup yields CDR1 MNHEY and CDR2 SVGAGI. Trimming shortened V by 1 base and J by 0 bases, and 9 bases separated the two germline ends. The CDR3 length is 15 residues. The CDR3 sequence: CASSYFGFANYGYTF. The CDR3, as DNA: TGTGCCAGCAGTTACTTTGGCTTCGCTAACTATGGCTACACCTTC.

This clonotype was counted many times. This chain uses TRBV11-2 with TRBJ2-1; TRBD2 matches at 7 bases. Trimming took 4 bases from V and 3 from J; bases not matched to a gene: 12. CDR1 and CDR2 (germline): SGHAT, FQNNGV. The CDR3 totals 17 residues. CDR3 loop: CASSSPGASGLYNEQFF. The CDR3 coding sequence is TGTGCCAGCAGCTCCCCTGGGGCTAGCGGACTCTACAATGAGCAGTTCTTC.

This clonotype was counted between two and nine times. J is TRBJ2-7 and V is TRBV11-2, with 9 positions matching TRBD1. The CDR3 covers 14 residues. The germline V gene has CDR1 SGHAT and CDR2 FQNNGV. V lost 2 bases, J lost 3 bases, and 2 bases stayed unmatched. The CDR3 nucleotides read TGTGCCAGCAGCTTAAACAGGGGGCACTACGAGCAGTACTTC. Its protein product is CASSLNRGHYEQYF.

This clonotype was detected many times. The chain couples TRBV7-9 to TRBJ2-7; TRBD2 aligns across 8 bases. Germline lookup yields CDR1 SEHNR and CDR2 FQNEAQ (reference sequence). CDR3 size: 15 residues. The V segment lost 1 base and the J segment 0 bases; nucleotides outside the gene matches: 2. CDR3 DNA: TGTGCCAGCAGCTTAGTGAGCGGGAGCTCCTACGAGCAGTACTTC. As protein: CASSLVSGSSYEQYF.

The chain employs TRBV7-9 and TRBJ1-6, with D possibly TRBD1 on 5 matching bases. The CDR3 sequence is 18 residues long. The V gene's germline CDR1 is SEHNR and CDR2 FQNEAQ (reference sequence). Trimming pared 4 bases from V and 3 bases from J, leaving 19 bases between. The CDR3 sequence: CASSSKHGQGVYNSPLHF. CDR3 nucleotides: TGTGCCAGCAGCTCGAAACATGGTCAGGGCGTCTATAATTCACCCCTCCACTTT.